This T cell receptor beta chain was captured by sequencing in a study of CXCR3-negative and CXCR3-positive naive CD8 T cells. Concerning this clonotype itself: Its specificity is not known.

Per germline, CDR1 MNHNY and CDR2 SVGAGI (reference sequence). CDR3 size: 12 residues. UMI-labeled TRB cDNA libraries were prepared by 5' RACE. TCRdb reanalyzed the 5' RACE reads and collapses them to one entry per CDR3 protein, without DNA. The sample is made up of tens of thousands of distinct CDR3 sequences, and the top ten hold approximately 0.8% of it. The study's findings and limits: CXCR3-positive naive cells carried more hydrophobic TRB CDR3s than CXCR3-negative naive cells did.

The chain recombines TRBV6-6 with TRBJ1-2. The sequenced material came from naive CXCR3+ CD8+ T cells from blood. Noted subset: CD45RO-CCR7+CD27+CD95- naive CD8+ T cells expressing CXCR3 (TNR3+). The source of this sequence is a human donor in good health. Some clones in this sample may be carry-over from other donors' samples. Here the CDR3 reads CASSSPTSPRTF.